A selection of T cell receptor beta chains follows, all from one sample in a study of monozygotic twins with inflammatory bowel disease. TCRdb re-analyzed the 5' RACE reads; it lists each CDR3 protein once, without DNA. In all, the sample yields some 200,000 distinct CDR3 sequences. Sequenced sample: blood. The receptor set was obtained from a human donor with ulcerative colitis or Crohn's disease, or a healthy co-twin of an affected twin (not recorded which). Both conserved end residues are part of each CDR3.

CDR3 protein: CASADGRPTDTQYF
V gene: TRBV7-9
J gene: TRBJ2-3

CDR3 protein: CASRPTGTSGGEGRYNEQFF
V gene: TRBV27
J gene: TRBJ2-1

CDR3 protein: CASSPIMDQPQHF
V gene: TRBV18
J gene: TRBJ1-5

CDR3 protein: CASSLGNIAQGRGQETQYF
V gene: TRBV5-4
J gene: TRBJ2-5

CDR3 protein: CASSQGAAGPNTEAFF
V gene: TRBV3-1
J gene: TRBJ1-1

CDR3 protein: CASSLEDQETQYF
V gene: TRBV7-9
J gene: TRBJ2-5

CDR3 protein: CSARQTSDTQYF
V gene: TRBV20-1
J gene: TRBJ2-3

CDR3 protein: CASSLTGRGGGNEQFF
V gene: TRBV5-1
J gene: TRBJ2-1

CDR3 protein: CVSKRGAFTDTQYF
V gene: TRBV7-2
J gene: TRBJ2-3

CDR3 protein: CASSQEGSYNYGYTF
V gene: TRBV4-2
J gene: TRBJ1-2

CDR3 protein: CASSPRTPDLTF
V gene: TRBV18
J gene: TRBJ2-6

CDR3 protein: CASSIKGTGAGYTF
V gene: TRBV19
J gene: TRBJ1-2

CDR3 protein: CASSPPWAGGLYEQFF
V gene: TRBV5-1
J gene: TRBJ2-1

CDR3 protein: CASSLTLTDNYGYTF
V gene: TRBV7-8
J gene: TRBJ1-2

CDR3 protein: CASSESLSGGVYGYTF
V gene: TRBV25-1
J gene: TRBJ1-2

CDR3 protein: CASSVTRGGNQPQHF
V gene: TRBV2
J gene: TRBJ1-5

CDR3 protein: CSARPLIPGVIGEAFF
V gene: TRBV20-1
J gene: TRBJ1-1